This T cell receptor beta chain was profiled in a study of blood T cell repertoires in COVID-19. Study information: Collection of acute and convalescent COVID-19 samples took place in the United States, Italy and Spain.

The trim removed 7 bases at V and 2 bases at J, leaving 5 bases unmatched. Germline CDR1 ENHRY, CDR2 SYGVKD. This CDR3 is built from 14 residues. Original methodology: Cell counts per sample came from amplifying reference gene primers. Repertoires were generated with immunoSEQ multiplex PCR, while TCRdb's copy carries only in-frame clones and drops some. V and J calls and clone size follow that table, whereas D and trimming were derived from the DNA. Of 220,000 or so clones in the sample, about 80% are singletons; the top ten hold under 2%. This chain joins TRBV10-3 and TRBJ1-2, with 9 bases fitting TRBD1. Material for sequencing was peripheral blood. The receptor comes from a woman at least 80 years old with acute or convalescent COVID-19. The CDR3 nucleotides are TGTGCCATCAACGCCGGGACAGGGAACTATGGCTACACCTTC. Its protein product is CAINAGTGNYGYTF.